The entry below gives a single TCR beta chain sequence along with its context. Its antigen target is currently unknown. Base qualities were left out, and no much larger clone turns up one base away. The source of the sample is a study of cytotoxic CD8 clonotypes in ibrutinib-treated CLL (dated by TCRdb to about 2021). General notes on the study: The cohort included roughly 15 treatment-naive and around 10 relapsed/refractory patients; some 18 were IGHV unmutated. Responses were partial in around 24 patients and complete in 2; after median roughly 69 months follow-up, about 14 stayed in remission and roughly twelve progressed. Response samples were taken after a median of 12 months on treatment, ranging from about 6 to 40 months. Samples averaged roughly 260,000 productive templates and tens of thousands of productive rearrangements. Longitudinal samples were obtainable from about 30% of the roughly 90 participants in the trial. Cryopreserved peripheral blood mononuclear cells were collected at three points: before therapy, at response, and at either sustained remission or disease progression. Every remission and progressive disease sample was obtained while ibrutinib was still being received by the patients. Overall study results and their limits: Clonality rose at ibrutinib response, remained stable during sustained remission, and dropped back toward baseline at progression. Baseline clonality exceeded that of age-matched healthy donors and correlated strongly with circulating CD8+ T-cell counts. Sampling times were not matched between sustained-remission and progressing patients, and lymph node repertoires were not studied. Public clonotypes were rare and either shrank or stayed stable during treatment, and the rise in clonality at ibrutinib response reflected expansion of private clonotypes.

On a MiSeq, deep resolution sequencing aimed for a depth between 1 in 1 million and 1 in 200,000 T cells, with each clonotype covered 10x on average. TCR beta libraries were generated with the immunoSEQ hsTCRB Kit. In the paper's pipeline: Data were analyzed with ImmunoSEQ Data Assistant and ImmunoSEQ Analyzer, with V, D and J genes assigned per IMGT definitions. Clonality, with values ranging from 0 to 1, was calculated as one minus the normalized Shannon entropy of productive rearrangement frequencies. Only overrepresented clonotypes making up at least 0.05% of the repertoire of each patient were included in the public clonotype analysis. Roughly 13 age-matched healthy donor repertoires from immuneACCESS were used as controls for clonality. TCRdb provides this immuneACCESS table in a form limited to in-frame rearrangements. Some clones are lacking; in checked studies, under half of them reflect an unresolved V gene, and why the rest are absent is not known. Clone size and the V and J calls come from that table; the DNA yielded D and trimming. The sample contains 150,000 to 200,000 clones, more than 70% of them found a single time. 3% of the sample is held by the ten biggest clonotypes.

Taken with the paper, the label for time point translates to: progressive disease on ibrutinib. Around 2 micrograms of genomic DNA were extracted from cryopreserved PBMCs for TCR beta library preparation. Longitudinal blood samples from CLL patients receiving ibrutinib monotherapy were subjected to high-throughput TCR beta sequencing. The patients took part in an open-label, single-center phase 2 trial of ibrutinib monotherapy. Taken from the germline V gene (reference sequence), the CDR1 and CDR2 loops are GTSNPN and SVGIG. Trimming at the junction amounts to 0 bases on V and 10 bases on J, and the germline ends lie 15 bases apart. The CDR3 starts with the cysteine, ends with the phenylalanine, and has 14 residues. The sequence is cut down to CDR3 DNA, 42 bases in frame from base 1.

The source of this sequence is a human donor with chronic lymphocytic leukemia. The chain is assembled from TRBV30 and TRBJ1-4; a weak D assignment points to TRBD1 (5 bases agree). The material was PBMCs, obtained at disease progression, from a patient treated with ibrutinib. The bases are TGTGCCTGGAGTGTTGGACCTCAGGGTCGAAAACTGTTTTTT. Its translation is CAWSVGPQGRKLFF.